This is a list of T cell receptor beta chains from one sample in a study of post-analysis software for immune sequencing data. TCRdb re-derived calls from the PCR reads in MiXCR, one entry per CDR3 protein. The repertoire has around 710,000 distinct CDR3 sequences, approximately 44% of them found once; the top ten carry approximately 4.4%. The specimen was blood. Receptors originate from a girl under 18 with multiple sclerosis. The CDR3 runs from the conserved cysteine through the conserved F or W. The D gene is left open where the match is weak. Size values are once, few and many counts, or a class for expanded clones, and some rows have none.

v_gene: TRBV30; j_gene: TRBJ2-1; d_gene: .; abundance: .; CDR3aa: CAWSVGLGTLEEQFF; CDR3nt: TGTGCCTGGAGTGTGGGACTCGGGACACTCGAGGAGCAGTTCTTC
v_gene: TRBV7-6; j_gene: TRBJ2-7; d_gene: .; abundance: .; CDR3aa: CASSPAGRCEQYF; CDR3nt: TGTGCCAGCAGCCCAGCAGGGCGCTGCGAGCAGTACTTC
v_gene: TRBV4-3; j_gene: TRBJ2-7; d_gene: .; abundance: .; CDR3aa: CASSRTYSSYEQYF; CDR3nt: TGCGCCAGCAGCCGGACGTATAGCTCCTACGAGCAGTACTTC
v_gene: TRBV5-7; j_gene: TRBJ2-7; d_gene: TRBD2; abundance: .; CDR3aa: CASSLRERGSSYEQYF; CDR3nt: TGTGCCAGCAGCTTGAGGGAGCGGGGAAGCTCCTACGAGCAGTACTTC
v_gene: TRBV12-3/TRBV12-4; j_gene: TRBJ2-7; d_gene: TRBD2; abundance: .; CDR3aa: CASSSRTSGRPEQYF; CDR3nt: TGTGCCAGCAGTTCCCGAACTAGCGGGAGACCCGAGCAGTACTTC
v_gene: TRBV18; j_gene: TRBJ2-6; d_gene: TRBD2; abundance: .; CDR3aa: CASSPDLAGVGANVLTF; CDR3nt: TGTGCCAGCTCACCAGACCTAGCGGGAGTTGGGGCCAACGTCCTGACTTTC
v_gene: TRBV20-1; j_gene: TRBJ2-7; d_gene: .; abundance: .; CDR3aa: CSALLTYEQYF; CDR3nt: TGCAGTGCCCTTTTGACCTACGAGCAGTACTTC
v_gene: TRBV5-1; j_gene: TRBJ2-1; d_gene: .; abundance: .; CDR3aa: CASSLADSYSEQFF; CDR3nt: TGCGCCAGCAGCTTGGCAGACTCATACAGTGAGCAGTTCTTC
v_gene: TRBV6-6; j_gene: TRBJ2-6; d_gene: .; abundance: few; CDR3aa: CASSPGHSGANVLTF; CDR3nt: TGTGCCAGCAGCCCCGGACACTCTGGGGCCAACGTCCTGACTTTC
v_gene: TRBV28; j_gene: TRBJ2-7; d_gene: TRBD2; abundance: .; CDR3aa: CASKSGRARDGQYF; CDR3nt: TGTGCCAGCAAGAGCGGGAGGGCCCGGGACGGGCAGTACTTC
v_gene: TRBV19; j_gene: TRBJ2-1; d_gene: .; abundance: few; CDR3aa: CASSIDVSSDEQFF; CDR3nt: TGTGCCAGTAGTATAGATGTTAGCTCAGATGAGCAGTTCTTC
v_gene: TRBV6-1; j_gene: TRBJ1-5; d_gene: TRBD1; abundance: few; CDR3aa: CASSGQGWDRGNQPQHF; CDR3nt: TGTGCCAGCAGTGGTCAAGGATGGGACAGGGGTAATCAGCCCCAGCATTTT
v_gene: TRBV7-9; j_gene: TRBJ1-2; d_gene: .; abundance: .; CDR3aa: CASSPARRAGRYYGYTF; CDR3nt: TGTGCCAGCAGCCCCGCCCGTCGGGCAGGGAGATACTATGGCTACACCTTC
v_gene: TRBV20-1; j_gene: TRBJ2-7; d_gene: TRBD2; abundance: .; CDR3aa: CSASRGLAPEQYF; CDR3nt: TGCAGTGCTAGCCGCGGACTAGCCCCCGAGCAGTACTTC
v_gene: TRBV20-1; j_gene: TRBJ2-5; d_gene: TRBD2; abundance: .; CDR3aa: CSASLGRPGETQYF; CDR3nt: TGCAGTGCTAGCCTCGGGAGGCCGGGGGAGACCCAGTACTTC
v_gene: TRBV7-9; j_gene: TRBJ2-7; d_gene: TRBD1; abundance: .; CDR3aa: CASRAGTGGSYEQYF; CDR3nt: TGTGCCAGCAGGGCCGGGACAGGGGGCTCCTACGAGCAGTACTTC
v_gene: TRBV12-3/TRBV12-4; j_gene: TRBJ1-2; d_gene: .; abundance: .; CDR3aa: CASSGVRGVVYGYTF; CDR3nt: TGTGCCAGCAGTGGGGTCCGGGGGGTCGTCTATGGCTACACCTTC
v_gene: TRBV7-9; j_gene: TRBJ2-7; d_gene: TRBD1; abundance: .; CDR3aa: CASRGTVSYEQYF; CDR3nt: TGTGCCAGCAGGGGGACAGTTTCCTACGAGCAGTACTTC
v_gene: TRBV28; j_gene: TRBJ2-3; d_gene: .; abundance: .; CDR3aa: CASSLPLTGGGDTQYF; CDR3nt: TGTGCCAGCAGTTTGCCCCTCACGGGTGGAGGAGATACGCAGTATTTT
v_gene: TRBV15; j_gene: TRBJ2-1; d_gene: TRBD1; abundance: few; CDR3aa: CATSRTGTEDNEQFF; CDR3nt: TGTGCCACCAGCAGAACCGGGACAGAGGACAATGAGCAGTTCTTC
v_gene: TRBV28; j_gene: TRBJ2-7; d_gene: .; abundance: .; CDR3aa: CASSLHAGQSYEQYF; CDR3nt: TGTGCCAGCAGTTTACACGCGGGACAGTCCTACGAGCAGTACTTC
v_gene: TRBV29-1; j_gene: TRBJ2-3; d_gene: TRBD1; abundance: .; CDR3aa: CSVAGQAGGFADTQYF; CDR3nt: TGCAGCGTAGCAGGGCAGGCAGGGGGCTTTGCAGATACGCAGTATTTT
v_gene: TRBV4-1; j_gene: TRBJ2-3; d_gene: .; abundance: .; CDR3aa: CASSPKAGGQLSTDTQYF; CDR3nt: TGCGCCAGCAGCCCCAAGGCGGGGGGACAGCTAAGCACAGATACGCAGTATTTT
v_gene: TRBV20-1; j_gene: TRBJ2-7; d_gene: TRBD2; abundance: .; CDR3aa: CSASGLAGGYEQYF; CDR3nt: TGCAGTGCTAGTGGGCTAGCGGGAGGCTACGAGCAGTACTTC
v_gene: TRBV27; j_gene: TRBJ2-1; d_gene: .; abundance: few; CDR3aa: CASSLTGYSSYNEQFF; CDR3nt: TGTGCCAGCAGTTTAACAGGGTACAGCTCCTACAATGAGCAGTTCTTC
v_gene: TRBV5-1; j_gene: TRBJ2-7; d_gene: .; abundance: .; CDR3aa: CASREGTASYEQYF; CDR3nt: TGCGCCAGCAGGGAGGGAACAGCCTCCTACGAGCAGTACTTC
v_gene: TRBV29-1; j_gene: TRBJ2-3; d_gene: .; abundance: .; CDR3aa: CSVSDAGRGTQYF; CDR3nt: TGCAGCGTTTCAGATGCGGGAAGAGGTACGCAGTATTTT
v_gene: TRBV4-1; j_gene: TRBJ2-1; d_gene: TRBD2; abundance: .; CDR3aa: CASSQVLLAERVDNEQFF; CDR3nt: TGCGCCAGCAGCCAAGTGTTGCTAGCGGAGCGGGTTGACAATGAGCAGTTCTTC
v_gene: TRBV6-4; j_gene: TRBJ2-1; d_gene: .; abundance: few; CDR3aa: CASSEERRGYNEQFF; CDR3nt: TGTGCCAGCAGTGAAGAGAGGCGTGGGTACAATGAGCAGTTCTTC
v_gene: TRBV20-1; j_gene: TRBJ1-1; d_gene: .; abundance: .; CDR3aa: CRRGRQPNTEAFF; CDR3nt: TGCAGACGTGGTCGTCAGCCGAACACTGAAGCTTTCTTT
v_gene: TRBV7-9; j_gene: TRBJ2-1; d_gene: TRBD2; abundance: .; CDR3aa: CASSSLSGRVYNEQFF; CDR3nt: TGTGCCAGCAGCTCCCTTAGCGGGAGGGTCTACAATGAGCAGTTCTTC
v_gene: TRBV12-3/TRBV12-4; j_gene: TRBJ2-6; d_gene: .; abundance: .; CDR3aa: CASSPHRVSGANVLTF; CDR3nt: TGTGCCAGCAGTCCTCACAGGGTCTCTGGGGCCAACGTCCTGACTTTC
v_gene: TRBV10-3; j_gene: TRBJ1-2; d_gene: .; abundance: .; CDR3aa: CAISAGTVTNYGYTF; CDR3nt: TGTGCCATCAGTGCGGGGACCGTTACTAACTATGGCTACACCTTC
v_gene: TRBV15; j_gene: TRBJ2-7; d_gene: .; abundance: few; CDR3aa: CATSRYVGSGYEQYF; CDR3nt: TGTGCCACCAGCAGATATGTCGGGAGCGGGTACGAGCAGTACTTC
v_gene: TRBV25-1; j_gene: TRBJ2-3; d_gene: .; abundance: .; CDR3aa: CASSELQGEDTQYF; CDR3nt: TGTGCCAGCAGCGAATTACAAGGGGAAGATACGCAGTATTTT
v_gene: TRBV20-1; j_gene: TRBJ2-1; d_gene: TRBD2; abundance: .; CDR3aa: CSAGTSGRIQFF; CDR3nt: TGCAGTGCTGGGACTAGCGGGAGAATACAGTTCTTC
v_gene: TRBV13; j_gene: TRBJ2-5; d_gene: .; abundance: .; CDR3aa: CASSLRILETQYF; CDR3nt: TGTGCCAGCAGCTTACGTATCCTGGAGACCCAGTACTTC
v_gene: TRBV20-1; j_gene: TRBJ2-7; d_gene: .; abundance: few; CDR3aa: CSAGGTPPVYEQYF; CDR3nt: TGCAGTGCTGGCGGGACTCCCCCGGTCTACGAGCAGTACTTC
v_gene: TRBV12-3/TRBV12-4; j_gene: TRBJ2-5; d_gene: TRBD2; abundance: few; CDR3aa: CASSGTAGETQYF; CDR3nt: TGTGCCAGCAGCGGAACAGCGGGGGAGACCCAGTACTTC
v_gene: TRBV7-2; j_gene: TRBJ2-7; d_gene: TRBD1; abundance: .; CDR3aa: CASSDLPGQPYEQYF; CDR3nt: TGTGCCAGCAGCGACCTACCGGGACAGCCTTACGAGCAGTACTTC
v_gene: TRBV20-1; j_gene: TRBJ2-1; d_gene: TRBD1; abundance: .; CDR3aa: CSATDGAWDSPAGEQFF; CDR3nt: TGCAGTGCAACGGATGGGGCTTGGGACAGTCCCGCAGGGGAGCAGTTCTTC
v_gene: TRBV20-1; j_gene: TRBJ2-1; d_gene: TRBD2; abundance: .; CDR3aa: CSANSGRVYNEQFF; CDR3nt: TGCAGTGCTAATAGCGGGAGAGTTTACAATGAGCAGTTCTTC
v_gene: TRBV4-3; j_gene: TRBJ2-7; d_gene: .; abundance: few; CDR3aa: CASSQGVKSVYEQYF; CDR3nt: TGCGCCAGCAGCCAAGGGGTGAAATCGGTCTACGAGCAGTACTTC
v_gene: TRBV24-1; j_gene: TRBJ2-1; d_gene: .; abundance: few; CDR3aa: CATSAFHHNEQFF; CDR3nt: TGTGCCACCAGTGCCTTCCACCACAATGAGCAGTTCTTC
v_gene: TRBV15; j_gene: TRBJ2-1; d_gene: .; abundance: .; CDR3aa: CATSREFNYNEQFF; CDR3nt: TGTGCCACCAGCAGAGAGTTCAATTACAATGAGCAGTTCTTC
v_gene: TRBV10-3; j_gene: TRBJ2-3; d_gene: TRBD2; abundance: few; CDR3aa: CAISAGLGYSDTQYF; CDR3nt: TGTGCCATCAGTGCCGGACTAGGATATTCAGATACGCAGTATTTT
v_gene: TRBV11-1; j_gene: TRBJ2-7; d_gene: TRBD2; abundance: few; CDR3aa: CASSLTWTSGRYEQYF; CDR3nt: TGTGCCAGCAGCCTGACTTGGACTAGCGGGAGGTATGAGCAGTACTTC
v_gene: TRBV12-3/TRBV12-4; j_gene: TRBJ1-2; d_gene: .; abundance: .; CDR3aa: CASSLEDGFNYGYTF; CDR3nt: TGTGCCAGCAGTCTAGAGGACGGTTTTAACTATGGCTACACCTTC
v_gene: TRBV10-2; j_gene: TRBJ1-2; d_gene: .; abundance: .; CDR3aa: CASSESAPNYGYTF; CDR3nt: TGCGCCAGCAGTGAGTCGGCTCCTAACTATGGCTACACCTTC
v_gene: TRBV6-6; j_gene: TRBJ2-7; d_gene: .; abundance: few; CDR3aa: CASSPLGPNYEQYF; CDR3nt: TGTGCCAGCAGTCCCCTGGGACCCAACTACGAGCAGTACTTC
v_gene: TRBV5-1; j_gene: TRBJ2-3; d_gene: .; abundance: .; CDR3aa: CASSSEDTQYF; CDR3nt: TGCGCCAGCAGCTCGGAGGATACGCAGTATTTT
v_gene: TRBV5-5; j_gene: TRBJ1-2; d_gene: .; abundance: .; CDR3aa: CASSFDSYGYTF; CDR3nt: TGTGCCAGCAGCTTCGATAGCTATGGCTACACCTTC